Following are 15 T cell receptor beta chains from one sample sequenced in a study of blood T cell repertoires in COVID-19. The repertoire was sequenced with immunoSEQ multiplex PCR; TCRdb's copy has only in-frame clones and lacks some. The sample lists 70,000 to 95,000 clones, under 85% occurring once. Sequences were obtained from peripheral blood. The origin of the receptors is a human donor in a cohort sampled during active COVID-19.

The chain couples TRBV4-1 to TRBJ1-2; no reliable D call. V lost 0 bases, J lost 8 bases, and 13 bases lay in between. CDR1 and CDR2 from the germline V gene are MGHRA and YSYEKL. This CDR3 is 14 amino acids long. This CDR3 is CASSQDRAYGGYTF. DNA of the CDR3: TGCGCCAGCAGCCAAGATCGAGCTTACGGGGGCTACACCTTC.

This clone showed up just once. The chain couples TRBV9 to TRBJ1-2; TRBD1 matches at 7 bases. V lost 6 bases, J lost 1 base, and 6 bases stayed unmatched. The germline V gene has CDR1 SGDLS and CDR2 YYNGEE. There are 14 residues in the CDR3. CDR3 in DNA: TGTGCCAGCAATCCAGGGGGGAATAACTATGGCTACACCTTC. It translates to CASNPGGNNYGYTF.

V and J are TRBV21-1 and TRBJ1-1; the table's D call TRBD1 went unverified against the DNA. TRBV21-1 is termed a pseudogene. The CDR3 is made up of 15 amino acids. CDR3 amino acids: CASNGDRDGNTEAFF. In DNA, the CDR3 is TGTGCCAGCAACGGGGACAGGGATGGGAACACTGAAGCTTTCTTT.

In nucleotides, the CDR3 is TGTGCTAGTGGTCTCGGGACAGGAAACACCATATATTTT. This translates into CASGLGTGNTIYF. This chain uses TRBV12-5 with TRBJ1-3, with D possibly matching TRBD1 (6 bases). CDR3 length: 13 amino acids. V was shortened by 5 bases and J by 4 bases, with 9 bases between the two germline ends. Germline V CDR1 and CDR2: LGHNT, FRNRAP.

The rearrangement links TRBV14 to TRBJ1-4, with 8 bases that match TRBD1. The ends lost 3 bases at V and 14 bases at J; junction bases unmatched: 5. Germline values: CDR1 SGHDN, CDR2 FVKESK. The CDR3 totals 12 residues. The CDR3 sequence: CASSHTGGKLFF. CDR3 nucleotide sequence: TGTGCCAGCAGCCATACAGGGGGGAAGCTGTTTTTT.

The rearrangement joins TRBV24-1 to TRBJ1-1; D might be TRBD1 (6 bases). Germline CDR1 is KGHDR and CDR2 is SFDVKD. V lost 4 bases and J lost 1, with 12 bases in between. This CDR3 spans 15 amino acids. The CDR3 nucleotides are TGTGCCACCAGTGACCCACGGGGGGCGAACACTGAAGCTTTCTTT. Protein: CATSDPRGANTEAFF.

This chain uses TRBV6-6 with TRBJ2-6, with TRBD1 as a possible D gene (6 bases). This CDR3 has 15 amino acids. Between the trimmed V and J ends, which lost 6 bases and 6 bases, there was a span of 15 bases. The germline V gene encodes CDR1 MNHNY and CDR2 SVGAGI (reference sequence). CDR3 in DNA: TGTGCCAGCAGACGGGACACCTCTTCGGCCAACGTCCTGACTTTC. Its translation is CASRRDTSSANVLTF.

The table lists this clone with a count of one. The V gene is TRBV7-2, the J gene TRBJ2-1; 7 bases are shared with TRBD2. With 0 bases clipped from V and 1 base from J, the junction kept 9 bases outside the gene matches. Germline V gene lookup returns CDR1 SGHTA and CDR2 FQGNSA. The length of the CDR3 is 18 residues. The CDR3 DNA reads TGTGCCAGCAGCTTAGCGTGGTCCGGGGGAGGGTCCTACAATGAGCAGTTCTTC. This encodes CASSLAWSGGGSYNEQFF.

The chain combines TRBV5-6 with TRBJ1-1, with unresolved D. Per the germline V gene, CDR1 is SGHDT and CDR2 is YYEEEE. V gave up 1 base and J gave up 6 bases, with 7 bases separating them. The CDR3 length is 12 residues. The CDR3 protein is CASSLLLAEAFF. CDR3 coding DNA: TGTGCCAGCAGCTTGCTCCTAGCTGAAGCTTTCTTT.

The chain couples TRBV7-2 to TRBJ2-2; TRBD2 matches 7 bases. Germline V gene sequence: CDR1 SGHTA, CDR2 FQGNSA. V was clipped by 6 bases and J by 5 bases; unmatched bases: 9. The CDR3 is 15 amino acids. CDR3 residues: CASSGTSAFTGELFF. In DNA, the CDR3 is TGTGCCAGCAGTGGAACTAGCGCATTTACCGGGGAGCTGTTTTTT. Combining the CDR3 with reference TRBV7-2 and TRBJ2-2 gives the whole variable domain GAGVSQSPSNKVTEKGKDVELRCDPISGHTALYWYRQSLGQGLEFLIYFQGNSAPDKSGLPSDRFSAERTGGSVSTLTIQRTQQEDSAVYLCASSGTSAFTGELFFGEGSRLTVL.

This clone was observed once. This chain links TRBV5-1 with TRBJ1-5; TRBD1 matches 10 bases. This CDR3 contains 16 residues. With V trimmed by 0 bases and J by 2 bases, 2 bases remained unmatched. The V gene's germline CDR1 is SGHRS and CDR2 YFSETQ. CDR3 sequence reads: CASSLGDRGGNQPQHF. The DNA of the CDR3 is TGCGCCAGCAGCTTGGGGGACAGGGGTGGCAATCAGCCCCAGCATTTT.

This chain's CDR3 is CASSLALSRYGYTF. CDR3 DNA: TGTGCCAGCAGCTTGGCTTTATCACGGTATGGCTACACCTTC. The chain is built from TRBV5-8 and TRBJ1-2; D unclear. In germline, CDR1 is SGHTS, CDR2 YDEGEE. The CDR3 consists of 14 residues. Trimming took 0 bases from V and 5 from J, leaving 11 bases between them.

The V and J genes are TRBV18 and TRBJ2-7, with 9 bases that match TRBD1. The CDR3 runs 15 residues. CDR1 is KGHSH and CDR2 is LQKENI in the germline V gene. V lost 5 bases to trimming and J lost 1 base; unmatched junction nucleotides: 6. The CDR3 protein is CASSRTTGGSYEQYF. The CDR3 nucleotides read TGTGCCAGCTCAAGAACGACAGGGGGATCCTACGAGCAGTACTTC. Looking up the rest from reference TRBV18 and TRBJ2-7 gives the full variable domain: NAGVMQNPRHLVRRRGQEARLRCSPMKGHSHVYWYRQLPEEGLKFMVYLQKENIIDESGMPKERFSAEFPKEGPSILRIQQVVRGDSAAYFCASSRTTGGSYEQYFGPGTRLTVT.

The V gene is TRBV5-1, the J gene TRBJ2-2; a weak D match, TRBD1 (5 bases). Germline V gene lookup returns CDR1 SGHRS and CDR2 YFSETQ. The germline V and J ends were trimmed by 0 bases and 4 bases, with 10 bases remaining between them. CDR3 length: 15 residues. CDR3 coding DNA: TGCGCCAGCAGCTTGGTAGGGGAAGGCACCGGGGAGCTGTTTTTT. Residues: CASSLVGEGTGELFF.

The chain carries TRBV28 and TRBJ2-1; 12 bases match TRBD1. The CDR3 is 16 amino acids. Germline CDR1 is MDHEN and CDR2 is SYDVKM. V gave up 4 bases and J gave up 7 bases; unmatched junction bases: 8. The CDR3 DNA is TGTGCCAGCAGTTCGCCGGGACAGGGGGCTGGGAATGAGCAGTTCTTC. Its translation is CASSSPGQGAGNEQFF.